The rows below give T cell receptor beta chains drawn from one sample of a study of blood T cell repertoires in COVID-19. Here immunoSEQ multiplex PCR was the method, and the copy in TCRdb shows in-frame clones only, minus some. The table has approximately 170,000 clones, approximately 87% seen once. Source material: peripheral blood. The receptor source for this set is a woman in her sixties or seventies with acute or convalescent COVID-19. Each CDR3 is given with its conserved first and last residue. D genes are given only for firm matches. Size is omitted from some rows. Given values are once, few, many or a class for expanded clones.

d_call: TRBD1
j_call: TRBJ2-1
cdr3_length: 15
clone_size: NA
v_call: TRBV18
cdr3_aa: CASSAQGQGNNEQFF
cdr3_nt: TGTGCCAGCTCCGCCCAGGGACAGGGGAACAATGAGCAGTTCTTC

d_call: NA
j_call: TRBJ2-5
cdr3_length: 15
clone_size: once
v_call: TRBV5-5
cdr3_aa: CASSLMGRAQETQYF
cdr3_nt: TGTGCCAGCAGCTTGATGGGCAGGGCGCAAGAGACCCAGTACTTC

d_call: NA
j_call: TRBJ1-1
cdr3_length: 16
clone_size: NA
v_call: TRBV4-3
cdr3_aa: CASSQEITALNTEAFF
cdr3_nt: TGCGCCAGCAGCCAAGAAATTACAGCCTTGAACACTGAAGCTTTCTTT

d_call: TRBD1
j_call: TRBJ1-5
cdr3_length: 15
clone_size: few
v_call: TRBV19
cdr3_aa: CASSRQGDSNQPQHF
cdr3_nt: TGTGCCAGTAGTAGACAGGGGGATAGCAATCAGCCCCAGCATTTT

d_call: NA
j_call: TRBJ1-2
cdr3_length: 16
clone_size: NA
v_call: TRBV4-1
cdr3_aa: CASSQPTRAGADGYTF
cdr3_nt: TGCGCCAGCAGCCAACCCACCCGGGCGGGGGCGGATGGCTACACCTTC

d_call: TRBD1
j_call: TRBJ1-2
cdr3_length: 16
clone_size: NA
v_call: TRBV7-9
cdr3_aa: CASSPNGDRANYGYTF
cdr3_nt: TGTGCCAGCAGCCCGAACGGGGACAGGGCTAACTATGGCTACACCTTC

d_call: NA
j_call: TRBJ1-2
cdr3_length: 15
clone_size: NA
v_call: TRBV4-1
cdr3_aa: CASSQHLRDIHGYTF
cdr3_nt: TGCGCCAGCAGCCAACACCTCCGGGACATCCATGGCTACACCTTC

d_call: TRBD2
j_call: TRBJ2-3
cdr3_length: 16
clone_size: NA
v_call: TRBV4-2
cdr3_aa: CASSQVSGSGTDTQYF
cdr3_nt: TGTGCCAGCAGCCAAGTAAGCGGGAGTGGCACAGATACGCAGTATTTT

d_call: TRBD2
j_call: TRBJ2-7
cdr3_length: 16
clone_size: NA
v_call: TRBV6-2/TRBV6-3
cdr3_aa: CASSYGGLAGRVEQYF
cdr3_nt: TGTGCCAGCAGTTACGGCGGACTAGCGGGACGTGTCGAGCAGTACTTC

d_call: TRBD2
j_call: TRBJ2-2
cdr3_length: 15
clone_size: NA
v_call: TRBV6-2/TRBV6-3
cdr3_aa: CASSYLTSSTGELFF
cdr3_nt: TGTGCCAGCAGTTATTTGACTAGCTCCACCGGGGAGCTGTTTTTT

d_call: TRBD1
j_call: TRBJ1-5
cdr3_length: 15
clone_size: NA
v_call: TRBV19
cdr3_aa: CASSIGQGPNQPQHF
cdr3_nt: TGTGCCAGTAGTATCGGACAGGGACCGAATCAGCCCCAGCATTTT

d_call: NA
j_call: TRBJ2-7
cdr3_length: 14
clone_size: NA
v_call: TRBV27
cdr3_aa: CASSSRDAAYEQYF
cdr3_nt: TGTGCCAGCAGTTCGCGGGACGCGGCCTACGAGCAGTACTTC

d_call: TRBD1
j_call: TRBJ1-4
cdr3_length: 15
clone_size: NA
v_call: TRBV28
cdr3_aa: CASSLQGQGNEKLFF
cdr3_nt: TGTGCCAGCAGTTTGCAAGGACAGGGGAATGAAAAACTGTTTTTT

d_call: TRBD1
j_call: TRBJ2-5
cdr3_length: 14
clone_size: NA
v_call: TRBV3-1/TRBV3-2
cdr3_aa: CASSHQNRGQTQYF
cdr3_nt: TGTGCCAGCAGCCACCAAAACAGGGGTCAGACCCAGTACTTC

d_call: NA
j_call: TRBJ1-3
cdr3_length: 16
clone_size: NA
v_call: TRBV5-6
cdr3_aa: CASSLGGRISGNTIYF
cdr3_nt: TGTGCCAGCAGCTTGGGAGGGAGAATCTCTGGAAACACCATATATTTT

d_call: NA
j_call: TRBJ1-6
cdr3_length: 17
clone_size: NA
v_call: TRBV6-1
cdr3_aa: CASSEWRVGAYNSPLHF
cdr3_nt: TGTGCCAGCAGTGAATGGAGGGTGGGAGCCTATAATTCACCCCTCCACTTT

d_call: NA
j_call: TRBJ1-4
cdr3_length: 18
clone_size: NA
v_call: TRBV7-9
cdr3_aa: CASSRQKPDRSTNEKLFF
cdr3_nt: TGTGCCAGCAGCAGACAGAAGCCCGATAGATCGACTAATGAAAAACTGTTTTTT

d_call: NA
j_call: TRBJ1-3
cdr3_length: 13
clone_size: few
v_call: TRBV29-1
cdr3_aa: CSVSPGRGNTIYF
cdr3_nt: TGCAGCGTTTCACCGGGTCGAGGAAACACCATATATTTT

d_call: NA
j_call: TRBJ1-6
cdr3_length: 14
clone_size: NA
v_call: TRBV6-2/TRBV6-3
cdr3_aa: CASSYSTGQPNLHF
cdr3_nt: TGTGCCAGCAGTTACTCGACCGGACAGCCTAACCTCCACTTT

d_call: NA
j_call: TRBJ1-2
cdr3_length: 14
clone_size: NA
v_call: TRBV4-1
cdr3_aa: CASSPLRANYGYTF
cdr3_nt: TGCGCCAGCAGCCCGCTCAGGGCTAACTATGGCTACACCTTC

d_call: NA
j_call: TRBJ1-1
cdr3_length: 14
clone_size: once
v_call: TRBV7-9
cdr3_aa: CASSLEAGITEAFF
cdr3_nt: TGTGCCAGCAGCTTAGAGGCAGGAATCACTGAAGCTTTCTTT

d_call: TRBD1
j_call: TRBJ1-4
cdr3_length: 16
clone_size: NA
v_call: TRBV6-1
cdr3_aa: CASSEALNRGNEKLFF
cdr3_nt: TGTGCCAGCAGTGAAGCGCTTAACAGGGGCAATGAAAAACTGTTTTTT

d_call: TRBD2
j_call: TRBJ2-7
cdr3_length: 13
clone_size: NA
v_call: TRBV10-1
cdr3_aa: CAPPERDWGEQYF
cdr3_nt: TGCGCCCCCCCGGAGCGGGACTGGGGGGAGCAGTACTTC

d_call: NA
j_call: TRBJ1-5
cdr3_length: 15
clone_size: NA
v_call: TRBV2
cdr3_aa: CASSEAHQRGQPQHF
cdr3_nt: TGTGCCAGCAGTGAAGCGCACCAGCGGGGGCAGCCCCAGCATTTT